What follows is one T cell receptor beta chain and its context. The source of the sample is a study of blood T cell repertoires in COVID-19. Study overall: T cells, B-cell-depleted T cells, or PBMCs provided the cDNA or gDNA that served as material.

Those enrolled, adults aged roughly 18 to 89 years, came from under 25 US areas. Participants were placed into cohorts based on the clinical history they reported. Contact with a PCR-confirmed or clinician-diagnosed COVID-19 case occurred within 2 weeks of entry. Clones were sequenced by immunoSEQ multiplex PCR, and TCRdb holds only the in-frame ones, with some missing. The sample lists 350,000 to 400,000 clones, approximately 90% seen once, with about 0.9% in the top ten. The sample was PBMCs or T cells enriched from blood (not recorded which). This sequence originates from a woman in her 40s who had been exposed to COVID-19.

CDR3 sequence reads: CASSPPTGMNTEAFF. The CDR3 coding sequence is TGTGCCAGCAGCCCCCCGACAGGAATGAACACTGAAGCTTTCTTT. This rearrangement joins TRBV7-2 to TRBJ1-1, with D possibly matching TRBD1 (6 bases). The CDR3 is 15 residues long. The V and J ends lost 5 bases and 0 bases respectively, with 13 bases between them. Germline V gene sequence: CDR1 SGHTA, CDR2 FQGNSA. The whole variable domain, filled in from reference TRBV7-2 and TRBJ1-1, reads GAGVSQSPSNKVTEKGKDVELRCDPISGHTALYWYRQSLGQGLEFLIYFQGNSAPDKSGLPSDRFSAERTGGSVSTLTIQRTQQEDSAVYLCASSPPTGMNTEAFFGQGTRLTVV.